This T cell receptor (beta chain) is drawn from a study of CD8+ T cells in alopecia areata. cDNA serving as the sequencing template came from extracted, reverse transcribed RNA. Produced via immunoSEQ multiplex PCR; TCRdb's table is partial and in-frame only. Among 120,000 to 150,000 clones listed, roughly 48% were seen once. CDR3 length: 10 amino acids. Trimming removed 5 bases at V and 8 bases at J, with 9 bases between. The germline gives CDR1 SQVTM, CDR2 ANQGSEA. Alopecia areata patients gave lesional scalp punch biopsies and peripheral blood samples. Both CD4+ and CD8+ T cells were separated by sorting PBMCs. General study findings and limits: Relative to normal scalp, lesional scalp, especially alopecia totalis/universalis, showed higher clonality.

This clone was seen only a few times. Its target is unknown. The source of this sequence is a human donor with alopecia areata. Sequencing used CD4+ T cells sorted from blood. The chain carries TRBV29-1 and TRBJ1-2, with D uncertain. The CDR3 loop is CSVTGEGYTF. The CDR3 DNA reads as TGCAGCGTTACCGGCGAGGGCTACACCTTC.